The clone carrying this TCR beta chain was found once. Its antigen is unknown. The PCR contained 60 Vbeta and 13 Jbeta primers. Measured with immunoSEQ multiplex PCR; TCRdb has only the in-frame clones, and not every one. The sample carries about 180,000 clones, about four fifths recorded once. This cohort consisted of healthy bone marrow donors. The germline gives CDR1 SGHKS, CDR2 YYEKEE (reference sequence). The CDR3 runs to 12 residues. V gave up 4 bases and J gave up 3 bases, with 8 bases separating them. The data were obtained in a study of cytomegalovirus exposure and HLA in healthy donors. Findings and caveats of the study: A later analysis associated 15,000 or so TCR beta sequences with HLA alleles at a 0.05 false discovery rate.

The TCR sequence derives from a woman aged 45-60 years in good health and CMV-seronegative. The chain links TRBV5-5 to TRBJ2-7, with D unresolved. The sequencing input was PBMCs. The CDR3 bases are TGTGCCAGCAGCATCCCGGGCTACGAGCAGTACTTC. Encoded protein: CASSIPGYEQYF.